A single sample gave rise to the 19 T cell receptor beta chains below, sequenced in a study of post-analysis software for immune sequencing data. Study outcomes and limitations: Higher frequency in patients than in controls was seen for roughly five TRBV segments, with TRBV5-6, TRBV5-1 and TRBV20-1 among them.

Prepared TCR beta cDNA libraries contained unique molecular identifiers. MiXCR, applied by TCRdb to the PCR reads, yields one record per CDR3 protein. The sample consists of some 690,000 distinct CDR3 sequences, approximately 60% of them appearing once. Their cognate antigens are unknown. Sequencing input: blood. These receptor sequences come from a girl under 10 years old with multiple sclerosis.

The gene calls are TRBV20-1 and TRBJ1-5; tentative D call: TRBD1 (6 bases). Germline values: CDR1 DFQATT, CDR2 SNEGSKA (reference sequence). CDR3 length: 14 amino acids. Trimming removed 0 bases at V and 9 bases at J, with 15 bases between. In DNA form, the CDR3 reads TGCAGTGCTAGAGAGGGGGCAGGTCCCTTGCCCCAGCATTTT. It translates to CSAREGAGPLPQHF.

This clonotype was counted only a few times. V gene TRBV6-5 combines with J gene TRBJ2-1; D may be TRBD2 (5 bases). The germline V gene encodes CDR1 MNHEY and CDR2 SVGAGI. Deletions cut 8 bases from V and 0 bases from J, with 14 bases between. The CDR3 has 15 residues. The CDR3 sequence is CASSRGPSSYNEQFF. DNA for the CDR3: TGTGCCAGCTCTCGGGGTCCTAGCTCCTACAATGAGCAGTTCTTC.

A few counts support this clonotype. The chain couples TRBV10-3 to TRBJ2-5; a weak D match, TRBD1 (5 bases). V was shortened by 8 bases and J by 5 bases, with 21 bases between the two germline ends. CDR3 length: 15 amino acids. Germline V lookup: CDR1 ENHRY, CDR2 SYGVKD. Here the CDR3 reads CAIGLVEGPGETQYF. The CDR3 DNA follows: TGTGCCATCGGCCTGGTAGAAGGGCCAGGGGAGACCCAGTACTTC.

The chain recombines TRBV7-2 with TRBJ1-2, with a weak D call TRBD1 (5 bases). V was cut by 5 bases and J by 6 bases, with 13 bases left in between. Germline values: CDR1 SGHTA, CDR2 FQGNSA. The CDR3 runs 13 residues. Here the CDR3 DNA reads TGTGCCAGCAGCCCCCCGGGGGAAGATGGCTACACCTTC. It specifies CASSPPGEDGYTF. The whole variable domain, remainder taken from reference TRBV7-2 and TRBJ1-2, is GAGVSQSPSNKVTEKGKDVELRCDPISGHTALYWYRQSLGQGLEFLIYFQGNSAPDKSGLPSDRFSAERTGGSVSTLTIQRTQQEDSAVYLCASSPPGEDGYTFGSGTRLTVV.

The J gene is TRBJ2-1, the V gene TRBV29-1, with 7 bases that match TRBD1. From germline, CDR1 is SQVTM and CDR2 ANQGSEA. V gave up 2 bases and J gave up 8 bases; unmatched junction bases: 3. CDR3 length equals 12 residues. The CDR3 sequence is CSVERGGYEQFF. In DNA, the CDR3 is TGCAGCGTTGAACGAGGGGGCTATGAGCAGTTCTTC.

The V call is TRBV7-9, the J call TRBJ2-1; D possibly corresponds to TRBD1 (6 bases). Germline V gives CDR1 SEHNR, CDR2 FQNEAQ (reference sequence). V lost 5 bases and J lost 4, with 18 bases in between. The CDR3 loop spans 16 amino acids. In nucleotides, the CDR3 is TGTGCCAGCAGCCGCCCGCAGGGGCTTTTATACAATGAGCAGTTCTTC. It yields the protein CASSRPQGLLYNEQFF.

The chain uses TRBV29-1 and TRBJ2-1, with 15 bases lining up with TRBD2. This CDR3 comprises 13 residues. Per germline, CDR1 SQVTM and CDR2 ANQGSEA. J was trimmed by 8 bases and V by 7 bases; bases with no gene match: 3. CDR3 coding DNA: TGCAGCGGCGGACTAGCGGGAGGGGATGAGCAGTTCTTC. It specifies CSGGLAGGDEQFF.

The chain has TRBV14 and TRBJ2-3; the D is unclear. CDR1 and CDR2 from the germline V gene are SGHDN and FVKESK. V was pared by 0 bases and J by 9 bases, with 16 bases between. The CDR3 spans 15 residues. This chain's CDR3 is CASSQDRKTQSTQYF. Written as DNA, the CDR3 is TGTGCCAGCAGCCAAGATCGGAAGACCCAGTCAACGCAGTATTTT. Based on the CDR3 plus reference TRBV14 and TRBJ2-3, the full variable domain is EAGVTQFPSHSVIEKGQTVTLRCDPISGHDNLYWYRRVMGKEIKFLLHFVKESKQDESGMPNNRFLAERTGGTYSTLKVQPAELEDSGVYFCASSQDRKTQSTQYFGPGTRLTVL.

The chain is built from TRBV5-5 and TRBJ1-1; D perhaps matches TRBD1 (6 bases). This CDR3 spans 16 amino acids. Germline CDR1 reads SGHKS; CDR2 reads YYEKEE (reference sequence). V was pared by 1 base and J by 4 bases, with 17 bases between. DNA of the CDR3: TGTGCCAGCAGCTTGATGGTCGGGCAGGGGAGCACTGAAGCTTTCTTT. Translating it yields CASSLMVGQGSTEAFF.

The genes are TRBV5-6 and TRBJ2-5, with 7 bases identical to TRBD1. This CDR3 region has 12 residues. The ends lost 5 bases at V and 5 bases at J; junction bases unmatched: 3. The germline CDR1 and CDR2 sequences are SGHDT and YYEEEE. Written as DNA, the CDR3 is TGTGCCAGCAGGACAGGGATGGAGACCCAGTACTTC. Translated: CASRTGMETQYF.

This clonotype turned up a few times. This chain connects TRBV6-2 or TRBV6-3 to TRBJ2-4; a weak D match, TRBD1 (5 bases). Per germline, CDR1 MNHEY and CDR2 SVGEGT. The CDR3 loop spans 16 amino acids. Trimming shortened V by 4 bases and J by 2 bases, and 15 bases separated the two germline ends. CDR3 DNA sequence: TGTGCCAGCAGTTCCCGGTCCCAGGGTTCCAAAAACATTCAGTACTTC. It is translated as CASSSRSQGSKNIQYF.

This chain connects TRBV27 to TRBJ2-4; TRBD2 matches 14 bases. The assigned J gene may be wrong: the sequence end matches TRBJ2-7 better. The germline V gene has CDR1 MNHEY and CDR2 SMNVEV (reference sequence). CDR3 size: 14 residues. This CDR3 is CASRIGTSGSEQYF. The CDR3 DNA is TGTGCCAGCAGGATTGGGACTAGCGGGAGCGAGCAGTACTTC.

The rearrangement joins TRBV7-2 to TRBJ2-1, with TRBD1 matching over 12 bases. The CDR3 spans 16 residues. Germline assignment: CDR1 SGHTA and CDR2 FQGNSA. J was trimmed by 8 bases and V by 5 bases; bases with no gene match: 10. CDR3 in DNA: TGTGCCAGCAGCCACTACCGGGACAGGGGGCGGTATGAGCAGTTCTTC. This gives the protein CASSHYRDRGRYEQFF.

This clonotype has just one count. J is TRBJ2-1 and V is TRBV6-5; TRBD1 matches 7 bases. CDR1 MNHEY and CDR2 SVGAGI come from the germline V gene. V lost 2 bases, J lost 3 bases, and 4 bases stayed unmatched. The CDR3 has 15 residues. The CDR3 here is CASSYRDSHYNEQFF. In nucleotides, the CDR3 is TGTGCCAGCAGTTACCGGGACAGTCACTACAATGAGCAGTTCTTC.

The chain uses TRBV24-1 and TRBJ1-2, with TRBD1 as a possible D gene (6 bases). V gave up 6 bases and J gave up 8 bases, with 18 bases separating them. This CDR3 has 14 residues. In germline, CDR1 is KGHDR, CDR2 SFDVKD. This CDR3 is CATSSGQYSRGYTF. Here the CDR3 DNA reads TGTGCCACCAGTTCCGGACAGTACTCGCGCGGCTACACCTTC.

This clonotype came up a few times. This sequence joins TRBV5-1 and TRBJ2-1; TRBD2 agrees at 10 bases. Germline CDR1 SGHRS, CDR2 YFSETQ. This CDR3 spans 14 amino acids. V lost 2 bases to trimming and J lost 8 bases; unmatched junction nucleotides: 4. CDR3 in amino acids: CASSLPSGRHEQFF. CDR3 bases: TGCGCCAGCAGCTTACCTAGCGGGAGACATGAGCAGTTCTTC.

This chain uses TRBV6-6 with TRBJ2-1; 7 positions match TRBD1. This CDR3 has 15 residues. V lost 0 bases to trimming and J lost 8 bases; unmatched junction nucleotides: 7. Germline V gives CDR1 MNHNY, CDR2 SVGAGI (reference sequence). CDR3 nucleotides: TGTGCCAGCAGTTACTCGAAAGACAGGGACGATGAGCAGTTCTTC. This sequence encodes CASSYSKDRDDEQFF.

For this clonotype: A junction boundary mismatches the germline segment, possibly from a read error. The chain couples TRBV5-1 to TRBJ1-4; 9 positions agree with TRBD1. CDR1 and CDR2 (germline): SGHRS, YFSETQ. The CDR3 is made up of 15 amino acids. CDR3 residues: CASRGTGTTNGKLFF. CDR3 DNA: TGCGCCAGCAGGGGGACAGGGACGACTAATGGAAAACTGTTTTTT.

The chain uses TRBV7-6 and TRBJ2-7; a weak D match, TRBD2 (6 bases). With the DNA end fitting TRBJ2-5 better, the J assignment may be wrong. Germline assignment: CDR1 SGHVS and CDR2 FNYEAQ. The CDR3 is 14 residues long. The CDR3 is CASSAGWAGETQYF. The CDR3 DNA sequence: TGTGCCAGCAGCGCGGGGTGGGCCGGGGAGACCCAGTACTTC.